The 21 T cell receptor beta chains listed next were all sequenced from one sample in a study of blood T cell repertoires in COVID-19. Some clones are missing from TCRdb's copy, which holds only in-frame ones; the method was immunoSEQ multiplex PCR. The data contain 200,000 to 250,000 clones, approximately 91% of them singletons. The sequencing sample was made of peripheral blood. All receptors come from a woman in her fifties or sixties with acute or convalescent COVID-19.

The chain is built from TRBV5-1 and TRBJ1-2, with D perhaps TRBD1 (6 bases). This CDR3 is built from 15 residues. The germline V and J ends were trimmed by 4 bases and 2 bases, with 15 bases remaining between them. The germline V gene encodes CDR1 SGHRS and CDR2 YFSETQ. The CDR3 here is CASSLGQSKNYGYTF. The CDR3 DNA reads TGCGCCAGCAGCCTTGGACAGTCAAAAAACTATGGCTACACCTTC.

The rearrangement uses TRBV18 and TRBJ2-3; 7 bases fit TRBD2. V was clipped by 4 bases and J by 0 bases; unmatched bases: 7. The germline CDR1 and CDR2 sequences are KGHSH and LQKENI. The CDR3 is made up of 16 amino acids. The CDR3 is CASSQQLAISTDTQYF. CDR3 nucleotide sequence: TGTGCCAGCTCACAACAACTAGCGATTAGCACAGATACGCAGTATTTT. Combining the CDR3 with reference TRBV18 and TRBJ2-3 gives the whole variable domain NAGVMQNPRHLVRRRGQEARLRCSPMKGHSHVYWYRQLPEEGLKFMVYLQKENIIDESGMPKERFSAEFPKEGPSILRIQQVVRGDSAAYFCASSQQLAISTDTQYFGPGTRLTVL.

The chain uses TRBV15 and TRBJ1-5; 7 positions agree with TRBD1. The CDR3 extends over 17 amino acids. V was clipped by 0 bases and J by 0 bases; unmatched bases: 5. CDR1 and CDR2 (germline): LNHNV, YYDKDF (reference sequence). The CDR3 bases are TGTGCCACCAGCAGAGAAGGCAGGGGGAATAGCAATCAGCCCCAGCATTTT. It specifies CATSREGRGNSNQPQHF.

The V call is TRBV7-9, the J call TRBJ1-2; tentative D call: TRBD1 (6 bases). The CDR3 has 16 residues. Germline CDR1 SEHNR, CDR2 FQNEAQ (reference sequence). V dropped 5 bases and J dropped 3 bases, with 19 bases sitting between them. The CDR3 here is CASSPLGLRTDYGYTF. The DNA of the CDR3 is TGTGCCAGCAGCCCTCTTGGGCTTCGGACAGACTATGGCTACACCTTC.

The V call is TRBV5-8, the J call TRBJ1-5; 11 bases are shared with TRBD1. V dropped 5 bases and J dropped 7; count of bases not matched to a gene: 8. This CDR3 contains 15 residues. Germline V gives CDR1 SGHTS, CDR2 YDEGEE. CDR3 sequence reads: CASRMDRGRSQPQHF. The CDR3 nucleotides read TGTGCCAGCAGGATGGACAGGGGGCGCAGCCAGCCCCAGCATTTT.

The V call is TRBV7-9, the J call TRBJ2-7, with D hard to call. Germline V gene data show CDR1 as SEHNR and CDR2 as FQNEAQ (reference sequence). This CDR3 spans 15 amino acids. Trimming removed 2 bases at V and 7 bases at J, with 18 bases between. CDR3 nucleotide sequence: TGTGCCAGCAGCTTAAGTTCCGCCGTTCCTCTAGAGCAGTACTTC. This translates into CASSLSSAVPLEQYF. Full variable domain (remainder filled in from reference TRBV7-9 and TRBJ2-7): DTGVSQNPRHKITKRGQNVTFRCDPISEHNRLYWYRQTLGQGPEFLTYFQNEAQLEKSRLLSDRFSAERPKGSFSTLEIQRTEQGDSAMYLCASSLSSAVPLEQYFGPGTRLTVT.

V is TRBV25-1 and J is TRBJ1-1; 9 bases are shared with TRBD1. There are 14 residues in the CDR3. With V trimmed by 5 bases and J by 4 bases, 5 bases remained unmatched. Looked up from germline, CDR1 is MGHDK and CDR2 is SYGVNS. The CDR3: CASSPTGGGTEAFF. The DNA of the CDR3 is TGTGCCAGCAGTCCTACAGGGGGCGGCACTGAAGCTTTCTTT. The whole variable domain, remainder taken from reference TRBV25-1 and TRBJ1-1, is EADIYQTPRYLVIGTGKKITLECSQTMGHDKMYWYQQDPGMELHLIHYSYGVNSTEKGDLSSESTVSRIRTEHFPLTLESARPSHTSQYLCASSPTGGGTEAFFGQGTRLTVV.

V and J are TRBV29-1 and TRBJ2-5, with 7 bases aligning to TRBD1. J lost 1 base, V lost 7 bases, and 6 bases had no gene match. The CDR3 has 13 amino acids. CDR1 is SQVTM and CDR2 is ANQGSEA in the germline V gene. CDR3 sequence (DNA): TGCAGCGCCTCCGGACAGGTCCAAGAGACCCAGTACTTC. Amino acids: CSASGQVQETQYF.

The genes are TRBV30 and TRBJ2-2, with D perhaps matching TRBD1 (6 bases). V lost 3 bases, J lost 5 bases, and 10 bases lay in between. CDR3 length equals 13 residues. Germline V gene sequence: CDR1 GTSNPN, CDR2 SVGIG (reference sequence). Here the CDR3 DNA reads TGTGCCTGGAGGACAGGAGGTACCGGGGAGCTGTTTTTT. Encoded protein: CAWRTGGTGELFF.

The CDR3: CASSATGIPYEQYF. CDR3 in DNA: TGTGCCAGCAGCGCCACAGGGATCCCCTACGAGCAGTACTTC. The chain couples TRBV7-9 to TRBJ2-7; D is perhaps TRBD1 (6 bases). Trimming cost V 5 bases and J 2 bases, with 13 bases left between them. This CDR3 has 14 residues. Germline loops: CDR1 SEHNR, CDR2 FQNEAQ (reference sequence).

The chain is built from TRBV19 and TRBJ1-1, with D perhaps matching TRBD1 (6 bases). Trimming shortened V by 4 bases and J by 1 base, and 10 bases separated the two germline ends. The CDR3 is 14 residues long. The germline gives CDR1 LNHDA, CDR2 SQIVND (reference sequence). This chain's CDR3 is CASSRPTGNTEAFF. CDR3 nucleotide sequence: TGTGCCAGTAGTAGGCCGACAGGGAACACTGAAGCTTTCTTT.

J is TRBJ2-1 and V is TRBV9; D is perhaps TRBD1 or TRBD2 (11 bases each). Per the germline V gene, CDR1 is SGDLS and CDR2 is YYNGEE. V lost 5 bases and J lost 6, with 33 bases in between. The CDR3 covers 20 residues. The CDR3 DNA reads TGTGCCAGCAGTGGAACCGGACAGGGGGCCGGACTAGCGGGCCTCAATGAGCAGTTCTTC. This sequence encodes CASSGTGQGAGLAGLNEQFF.

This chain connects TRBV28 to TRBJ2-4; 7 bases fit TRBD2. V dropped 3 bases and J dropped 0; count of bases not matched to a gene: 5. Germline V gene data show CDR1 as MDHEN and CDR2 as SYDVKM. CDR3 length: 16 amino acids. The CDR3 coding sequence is TGTGCCAGCAGTTTCCGGCTAGCGGTAGCCAAAAACATTCAGTACTTC. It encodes CASSFRLAVAKNIQYF.

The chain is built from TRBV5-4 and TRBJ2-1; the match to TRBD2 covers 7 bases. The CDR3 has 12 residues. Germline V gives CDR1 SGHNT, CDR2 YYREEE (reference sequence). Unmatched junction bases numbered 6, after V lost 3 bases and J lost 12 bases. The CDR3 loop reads CASSWAREGQFF. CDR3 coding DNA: TGTGCCAGCAGCTGGGCTAGGGAGGGGCAGTTCTTC.

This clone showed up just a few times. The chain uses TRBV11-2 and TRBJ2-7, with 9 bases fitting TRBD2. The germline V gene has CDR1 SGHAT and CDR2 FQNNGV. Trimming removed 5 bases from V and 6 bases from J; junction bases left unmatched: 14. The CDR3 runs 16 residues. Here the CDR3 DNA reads TGTGCCAGCAGCCCCCTAGCGGGGTCGGTGGTGCTCGAGCAGTACTTC. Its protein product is CASSPLAGSVVLEQYF.

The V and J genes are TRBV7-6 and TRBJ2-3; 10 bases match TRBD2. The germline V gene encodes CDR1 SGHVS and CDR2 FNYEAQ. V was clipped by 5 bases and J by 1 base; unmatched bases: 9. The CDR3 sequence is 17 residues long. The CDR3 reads CASSQRKRGGGTDTQYF. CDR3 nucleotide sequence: TGTGCCAGCAGCCAGCGAAAGCGGGGGGGCGGCACAGATACGCAGTATTTT.

CDR3 loop: CASSQGVGGTPQHF. The CDR3, as DNA: TGTGCCAGCAGCCAAGGCGTCGGGGGGACACCCCAGCATTTT. This chain joins TRBV3-1 (or the pseudogene TRBV3-2) and TRBJ1-5; possibly TRBD1 for D (6 bases). The CDR3 consists of 14 residues. Germline CDR1 and CDR2: LGHDT and YNNKEL (reference sequence). V was trimmed by 1 base and J by 10 bases, leaving 14 bases between them.

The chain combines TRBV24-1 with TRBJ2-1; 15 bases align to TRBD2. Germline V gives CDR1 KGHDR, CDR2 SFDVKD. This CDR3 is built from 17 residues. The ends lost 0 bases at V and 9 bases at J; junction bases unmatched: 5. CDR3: CATSDLSGLAGGSEQFF. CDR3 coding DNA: TGTGCCACCAGTGATTTGTCGGGACTAGCGGGAGGTAGTGAGCAGTTCTTC.

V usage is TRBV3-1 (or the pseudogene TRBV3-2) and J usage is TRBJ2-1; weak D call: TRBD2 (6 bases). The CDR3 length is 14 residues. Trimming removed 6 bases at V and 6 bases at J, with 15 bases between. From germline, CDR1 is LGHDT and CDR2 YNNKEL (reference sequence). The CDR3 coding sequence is TGTGCCAGCAGTCTCCTGACTAGGGGCAATGAGCAGTTCTTC. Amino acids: CASSLLTRGNEQFF.

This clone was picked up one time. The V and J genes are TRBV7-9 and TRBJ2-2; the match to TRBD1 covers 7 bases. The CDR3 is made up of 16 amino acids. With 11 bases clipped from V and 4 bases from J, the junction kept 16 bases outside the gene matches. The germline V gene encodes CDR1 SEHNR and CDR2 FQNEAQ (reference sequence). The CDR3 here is CASDPGRQGGTGELFF. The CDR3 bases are TGTGCCTCCGACCCGGGGCGACAGGGTGGCACCGGGGAGCTGTTTTTT.

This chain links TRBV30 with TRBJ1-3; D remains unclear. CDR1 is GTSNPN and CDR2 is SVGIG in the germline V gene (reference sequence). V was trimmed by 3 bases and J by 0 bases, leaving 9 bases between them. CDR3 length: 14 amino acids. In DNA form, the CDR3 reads TGTGCCTGGAGGAATAGAAACTCTGGAAACACCATATATTTT. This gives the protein CAWRNRNSGNTIYF.